These 21 T cell receptor beta chains came from one sample sequenced in a study of cytomegalovirus exposure and HLA in healthy donors. PCR employed 60 Vbeta and 13 Jbeta primers. The repertoire was sequenced with immunoSEQ multiplex PCR; TCRdb's copy has only in-frame clones and lacks some. The sample includes 200,000 or so clones, approximately 83% seen only once; the top ten take 0.098%. Sequencing was done on a sample of PBMCs. These TCRs come from a boy aged 2 to 10 in good health and CMV-seronegative.

This chain links TRBV11-3 with TRBJ2-5; the D gene is possibly TRBD1 (5 bases). CDR1 and CDR2 (germline): SGHNT, YENEEA. The CDR3 spans 12 residues. Between the trimmed V and J ends, which lost 0 bases and 7 bases, there was a span of 6 bases. The CDR3 DNA sequence: TGTGCCAGCAGCTTAGACCAGGGGACCCAGTACTTC. This gives the protein CASSLDQGTQYF.

This clone was recorded a few times. The chain has TRBV5-5 and TRBJ2-7; 11 bases agree with TRBD1. From germline, CDR1 is SGHKS and CDR2 YYEKEE (reference sequence). CDR3 length: 15 amino acids. After removal of 4 bases from V and 6 bases from J, the junction contained 9 bases not matched to a gene. The CDR3 spells CASSKPPGQGGEQYF. CDR3 DNA sequence: TGTGCCAGCAGCAAACCACCGGGACAGGGGGGCGAGCAGTACTTC.

V gene TRBV5-1 combines with J gene TRBJ2-3; weak D call: TRBD1 (5 bases). CDR3 length: 15 residues. The V and J ends lost 0 bases and 2 bases respectively, with 10 bases between them. The V gene's germline CDR1 is SGHRS and CDR2 YFSETQ. CDR3 sequence (DNA): TGCGCCAGCAGCTTGGGACAGCCGAACACAGATACGCAGTATTTT. Its translation: CASSLGQPNTDTQYF.

V usage is TRBV2 and J usage is TRBJ2-5; D might be TRBD1 (5 bases). The J call may be in error: the DNA end matches TRBJ2-7 better. The length of the CDR3 is 11 residues. Germline V gene lookup returns CDR1 SNHLY and CDR2 FYNNEI. CDR3 in amino acids: CASRGVYEQYF. The CDR3 bases are TGTGCCAGCAGAGGGGTCTACGAGCAGTACTTC.

This clone came up once. This chain links TRBV9 with TRBJ1-3; the D call may be TRBD1 or TRBD2 (6 bases each). TRBJ2-2 matches the DNA end more closely, so the J call is doubtful. This CDR3 is 17 amino acids long. CDR1 SGDLS and CDR2 YYNGEE come from the germline V gene. For the CDR3, the DNA is TGTGCCAGCAGCTCCCTTGGGGGGACATTAGTGACAGGGGAGCTGTTTTTT. Its protein is CASSSLGGTLVTGELFF.

The rearrangement links TRBV15 to TRBJ1-4, with D maybe TRBD1 (5 bases). CDR1 is LNHNV, CDR2 YYDKDF, per germline (reference sequence). V was clipped by 8 bases and J by 7 bases, with 14 bases between them. The CDR3 has 13 amino acids. The CDR3 sequence is CATEPRGREKLFF. The CDR3 nucleotides are TGTGCCACCGAGCCGCGGGGACGTGAAAAACTGTTTTTT.

The genes are TRBV7-9 and TRBJ2-2, with TRBD1 identical over 9 bases. The V gene end was trimmed by 5 bases and the J gene end by 4 bases; junction bases not matched to a gene: 14. The CDR3 is 18 residues long. Germline-derived CDR1 and CDR2 are SEHNR and FQNEAQ (reference sequence). The CDR3 coding sequence is TGTGCCAGCAGCCGACGGGACAGGGTGCGGCTTCGCACCGGGGAGCTGTTTTTT. Translation: CASSRRDRVRLRTGELFF.

The chain joins TRBV5-1 to TRBJ2-2, with D possibly being TRBD1 (6 bases). This CDR3 spans 15 amino acids. The germline V gene encodes CDR1 SGHRS and CDR2 YFSETQ. Deletions cut 0 bases from V and 5 bases from J, with 11 bases between. The CDR3 is CASSLDPQGTGELFF. For the CDR3, the DNA is TGCGCCAGCAGCTTGGACCCACAGGGTACCGGGGAGCTGTTTTTT.

The V gene is TRBV9, the J gene TRBJ2-1; the match to TRBD2 covers 14 bases. V lost 3 bases and J lost 8; bases outside the gene matches: 7. The CDR3 extends over 16 amino acids. The V gene's germline CDR1 is SGDLS and CDR2 YYNGEE. The CDR3 region is CASSETSGGAVDEQFF. DNA of the CDR3: TGTGCCAGCAGCGAGACTAGCGGGGGGGCGGTAGATGAGCAGTTCTTC.

In its sample, this clone was seen once. The chain couples TRBV6-5 to TRBJ1-2; D is unclear. The V and J ends lost 6 bases and 0 bases respectively, with 14 bases between them. The V gene's germline CDR1 is MNHEY and CDR2 SVGAGI. The CDR3 is 15 residues long. The DNA for the CDR3 is TGTGCCAGCAGCCCATTATCAACAGCTAACTATGGCTACACCTTC. Translation: CASSPLSTANYGYTF.

This chain joins TRBV10-1 and TRBJ2-3; 7 bases are shared with TRBD1. The V and J ends lost 1 base and 1 base, in that order; junction bases with no gene match: 2. The V gene's germline CDR1 is WNHNN and CDR2 SYGVQD (reference sequence). The CDR3 has 15 residues. The DNA for the CDR3 is TGCGCCAGCAGTGAGTTAACAGGGGGCACAGATACGCAGTATTTT. Encoded protein: CASSELTGGTDTQYF.

The chain recombines TRBV11-2 with TRBJ2-2; tentatively, D is TRBD1 (6 bases). V was pared by 1 base and J by 6 bases, with 9 bases between. This CDR3 spans 14 amino acids. Germline CDR1 and CDR2: SGHAT and FQNNGV. The CDR3 DNA reads as TGTGCCAGCAGCTTAGCAGGGGCATCCGGGGAGCTGTTTTTT. The encoded protein is CASSLAGASGELFF.

The chain carries TRBV5-6 and TRBJ1-6; 11 bases are a match to TRBD1. The length of the CDR3 is 16 residues. Unmatched junction bases numbered 4, after V lost 4 bases and J lost 4 bases. The V gene's germline CDR1 is SGHDT and CDR2 YYEEEE. For the CDR3, the DNA is TGTGCCAGCAGCCCCGGACAGGGGGCATATAATTCACCCCTCCACTTT. This gives the protein CASSPGQGAYNSPLHF.

Only a few counts were recorded for this clone. The chain combines TRBV6-1 with TRBJ2-4, with 7 bases fitting TRBD1. Germline trimming cut 3 bases from V and 5 bases from J; bases unmatched to any gene: 4. Germline CDR1 is MNHNS and CDR2 is SASEGT. This CDR3 has 14 residues. CDR3 DNA: TGTGCCAGCAGTGATTGGGACAGACAAAACATTCAGTACTTC. The encoded protein is CASSDWDRQNIQYF.

The rearrangement uses TRBV19 and TRBJ1-5; possibly TRBD1 for D (5 bases). CDR1 is LNHDA, CDR2 SQIVND, per germline (reference sequence). The CDR3 runs 13 residues. The V and J ends lost 7 bases and 9 bases respectively, with 16 bases between them. CDR3 coding DNA: TGTGCCAGTACGATGGGGGGGATAGGGCCCCAGCATTTT. This translates into CASTMGGIGPQHF.

The chain recombines TRBV7-9 with TRBJ1-3, with 7 bases aligning to TRBD1. CDR3 length equals 18 residues. Per the germline V gene, CDR1 is SEHNR and CDR2 is FQNEAQ (reference sequence). Trimming took 2 bases from V and 5 from J; bases not matched to a gene: 15. CDR3 nucleotide sequence: TGTGCCAGCAGCTTATTCCCCGTCCCAGGGGGGTATAGAAACACCATATATTTT. Its protein is CASSLFPVPGGYRNTIYF.

The J gene is TRBJ2-1, the V gene TRBV10-3; TRBD1 aligns across 10 bases. The CDR3 length is 15 residues. The V gene end was trimmed by 5 bases and the J gene end by 3 bases; junction bases not matched to a gene: 4. Germline CDR1 ENHRY, CDR2 SYGVKD. The CDR3 loop reads CAISPGTGDYNEQFF. The CDR3 DNA reads TGTGCCATCAGTCCCGGGACAGGGGACTACAATGAGCAGTTCTTC.

V is TRBV5-8 and J is TRBJ2-2; 8 nucleotides match TRBD2. The germline V gene encodes CDR1 SGHTS and CDR2 YDEGEE. This CDR3 is built from 16 residues. V shed 0 bases, J shed 3 bases, and the junction held 4 bases outside the gene matches. The CDR3 loop reads CASSLAVAGYTGELFF. Here the CDR3 DNA reads TGTGCCAGCAGCTTGGCTGTAGCGGGGTACACCGGGGAGCTGTTTTTT.

V gene TRBV6-7 combines with J gene TRBJ1-5; D ambiguous. TRBV6-7 counts as an open reading frame of uncertain function. V lost 0 bases to trimming and J lost 6 bases, with 9 bases between them. This CDR3 is built from 14 residues. In nucleotides, the CDR3 is TGTGCCAGCAGTTACTCGTTAGATCGTCAGCCCCAGCATTTT. This translates into CASSYSLDRQPQHF.

The CDR3 DNA is TGCGCCAGCAGCTTAGGGACTACTCGAAAAGAGACCCAGTACTTC. Its protein product is CASSLGTTRKETQYF. J is TRBJ2-5 and V is TRBV5-1; the match to TRBD2 covers 7 bases. Trimming removed 2 bases from V and 3 bases from J; junction bases left unmatched: 7. The germline CDR1 and CDR2 sequences are SGHRS and YFSETQ. The CDR3 runs 15 residues. Using reference TRBV5-1 and TRBJ2-5 for the parts outside the CDR3, the full variable domain is KAGVTQTPRYLIKTRGQQVTLSCSPISGHRSVSWYQQTPGQGLQFLFEYFSETQRNKGNFPGRFSGRQFSNSRSEMNVSTLELGDSALYLCASSLGTTRKETQYFGPGTRLLVL.

This clone was counted once. The chain is built from TRBV19 and TRBJ1-2, with 9 bases aligning to TRBD1. Germline CDR1 reads LNHDA; CDR2 reads SQIVND (reference sequence). This CDR3 has 16 amino acids. Losses at the gene ends were 8 bases for V and 8 bases for J; bases not matched to a gene: 18. CDR3 amino acids: CASSESIQGAGGGYTF. CDR3 DNA sequence: TGTGCCAGTTCCGAGTCAATACAGGGGGCAGGTGGAGGCTACACCTTC.